This is a list of T cell receptor beta chains from one sample in a study of cytomegalovirus exposure and HLA in healthy donors. Produced via immunoSEQ multiplex PCR; TCRdb's table is partial and in-frame only. This sample has approximately 95,000 clones, with about 78% found just once. The material sequenced was PBMCs. The source is a woman in her thirties or forties in good health and CMV-seropositive. Each CDR3 is given with its conserved first and last residue. Each record gives: CDR3 protein, CDR3 DNA, D gene, V gene, clone size, J gene. A D gene is named only where the DNA matches it firmly. Expanded clones are given a class, and other clones once, few, many or no size at all.

CDR3 protein: CASSGGADSNQPQHF
CDR3 DNA: TGTGCCAGCAGCGGGGGGGCGGATAGCAATCAGCCCCAGCATTTT
D gene: .
V gene: TRBV5-8
clone size: .
J gene: TRBJ1-5

CDR3 protein: CASSPTGKADSNQPQHF
CDR3 DNA: TGTGCCAGCAGCCCCACAGGGAAGGCGGATAGCAATCAGCCCCAGCATTTT
D gene: .
V gene: TRBV4-2
clone size: .
J gene: TRBJ1-5

CDR3 protein: CSVKGQVTDTQYF
CDR3 DNA: TGCAGCGTTAAAGGGCAGGTCACAGATACGCAGTATTTT
D gene: .
V gene: TRBV29-1
clone size: .
J gene: TRBJ2-3

CDR3 protein: CASSTGLAYNEQFF
CDR3 DNA: TGTGCCAGCAGCACAGGACTAGCGTACAATGAGCAGTTCTTC
D gene: TRBD2
V gene: TRBV5-4
clone size: .
J gene: TRBJ2-1

CDR3 protein: CASSERQGYAYEQYF
CDR3 DNA: TGTGCCAGCAGTGAACGGCAGGGGTATGCCTACGAGCAGTACTTC
D gene: .
V gene: TRBV2
clone size: .
J gene: TRBJ2-7

CDR3 protein: CASSQARGHEQFF
CDR3 DNA: TGCGCCAGCAGCCAAGCGCGGGGTCATGAGCAGTTCTTC
D gene: .
V gene: TRBV4-1
clone size: .
J gene: TRBJ2-1

CDR3 protein: CASSLDGTLEQYF
CDR3 DNA: TGTGCCAGCAGCTTAGACGGGACTCTCGAGCAGTACTTC
D gene: .
V gene: TRBV7-9
clone size: .
J gene: TRBJ2-7

CDR3 protein: CASSSSGTGGTEAFF
CDR3 DNA: TGCGCCAGCAGCTCCTCAGGGACAGGGGGCACTGAAGCTTTCTTT
D gene: TRBD1
V gene: TRBV5-1
clone size: once
J gene: TRBJ1-1

CDR3 protein: CASSSATGGKRNTIYF
CDR3 DNA: TGTGCCAGCAGTTCGGCGACAGGGGGCAAAAGAAACACCATATATTTT
D gene: TRBD1
V gene: TRBV28
clone size: few
J gene: TRBJ1-3

CDR3 protein: CASSPRGTEAFF
CDR3 DNA: TGTGCCAGCAGCCCAAGAGGCACTGAAGCTTTCTTT
D gene: .
V gene: TRBV13
clone size: few
J gene: TRBJ1-1

CDR3 protein: CASSPGLAGIYNEQFF
CDR3 DNA: TGTGCCAGCAGCCCAGGACTAGCGGGGATTTACAATGAGCAGTTCTTC
D gene: TRBD2
V gene: TRBV4-2
clone size: once
J gene: TRBJ2-1

CDR3 protein: CASSQGFGRSHTEAFF
CDR3 DNA: TGCGCCAGCAGCCAAGGGTTTGGCAGGTCTCACACTGAAGCTTTCTTT
D gene: .
V gene: TRBV4-1
clone size: .
J gene: TRBJ1-1

CDR3 protein: CASTQGRDTGELFF
CDR3 DNA: TGTGCCAGCACCCAGGGAAGGGACACCGGGGAGCTGTTTTTT
D gene: .
V gene: TRBV6-1
clone size: .
J gene: TRBJ2-2

CDR3 protein: CASSFSSGPSYEQYF
CDR3 DNA: TGTGCCAGCAGCTTTAGCAGCGGCCCTTCCTACGAGCAGTACTTC
D gene: .
V gene: TRBV7-8
clone size: .
J gene: TRBJ2-7

CDR3 protein: CASSFLAGGQETQYF
CDR3 DNA: TGTGCCAGCAGTTTCCTAGCGGGAGGGCAAGAGACCCAGTACTTC
D gene: TRBD2
V gene: TRBV27
clone size: .
J gene: TRBJ2-5

CDR3 protein: CASSPGGAGGHNEQFF
CDR3 DNA: TGTGCCAGCAGCCCCGGAGGGGCGGGAGGCCACAATGAGCAGTTCTTC
D gene: TRBD2
V gene: TRBV7-9
clone size: few
J gene: TRBJ2-1

CDR3 protein: CASSLQAGANVLTF
CDR3 DNA: TGTGCCAGTAGTTTACAGGCTGGGGCCAACGTCCTGACTTTC
D gene: .
V gene: TRBV19
clone size: .
J gene: TRBJ2-6

CDR3 protein: CASRPSGRSRGEQYF
CDR3 DNA: TGTGCCAGCAGGCCTAGCGGGAGGTCCCGAGGCGAGCAGTACTTC
D gene: TRBD2
V gene: TRBV28
clone size: .
J gene: TRBJ2-7

CDR3 protein: CASRGNTEAFF
CDR3 DNA: TGTGCCTCGCGGGGGAACACTGAAGCTTTCTTT
D gene: .
V gene: TRBV2
clone size: few
J gene: TRBJ1-1

CDR3 protein: CASILRGWGMDEQFF
CDR3 DNA: TGTGCCAGCATCTTGCGGGGGTGGGGCATGGATGAGCAGTTCTTC
D gene: TRBD2
V gene: TRBV2
clone size: .
J gene: TRBJ2-1

CDR3 protein: CASSPNQGRGETQYF
CDR3 DNA: TGTGCCAGCAGCCCCAATCAGGGAAGGGGGGAGACCCAGTACTTC
D gene: .
V gene: TRBV11-2
clone size: few
J gene: TRBJ2-5

CDR3 protein: CASSGGGAYNEQFF
CDR3 DNA: TGCGCCAGTTCAGGAGGGGGCGCATACAATGAGCAGTTCTTC
D gene: .
V gene: TRBV5-1
clone size: .
J gene: TRBJ2-1

CDR3 protein: CASSFTVQYEQYF
CDR3 DNA: TGTGCCAGCAGCTTTACTGTACAGTACGAGCAGTACTTC
D gene: .
V gene: TRBV7-8
clone size: .
J gene: TRBJ2-7

CDR3 protein: CASRPPIGTGGWETQYF
CDR3 DNA: TGTGCAAGTCGCCCTCCCATAGGGACAGGGGGCTGGGAGACCCAGTACTTC
D gene: .
V gene: TRBV12-2
clone size: .
J gene: TRBJ2-5

CDR3 protein: CASSPNTIADTQYF
CDR3 DNA: TGTGCCAGCAGCCCGAACACTATAGCAGATACGCAGTATTTT
D gene: .
V gene: TRBV7-8
clone size: .
J gene: TRBJ2-3

CDR3 protein: CASSPSSAGESETQYF
CDR3 DNA: TGTGCCAGCTCACCTTCTTCAGCGGGAGAGAGCGAGACCCAGTACTTC
D gene: TRBD2
V gene: TRBV18
clone size: once
J gene: TRBJ2-5

CDR3 protein: CASSVRGAEQFF
CDR3 DNA: TGCGCCAGCAGCGTTCGGGGGGCTGAGCAGTTCTTC
D gene: .
V gene: TRBV4-1
clone size: .
J gene: TRBJ2-1

CDR3 protein: CASSLGQLYDFYGYTF
CDR3 DNA: TGTGCCAGCAGCCTCGGACAGCTCTATGACTTCTATGGCTACACCTTC
D gene: .
V gene: TRBV5-4
clone size: .
J gene: TRBJ1-2